This T cell receptor beta chain was sequenced during a study of cytomegalovirus exposure and HLA in healthy donors. Regarding the study as a whole: The listing of 150 to 200 TCR beta chains classed them as cytomegalovirus-associated. Published work reported that the classifier diagnosed cytomegalovirus status with high specificity and sensitivity. When analyzed later, the rates of TCR association showed variation by HLA locus, with DRB1 the most and HLA-C the fewest.

This CDR3 comprises 13 residues. The germline V gene encodes CDR1 SGHNT and CDR2 YENEEA. Between the trimmed V and J ends, which lost 2 bases and 11 bases, there was a span of 14 bases. It was with 60 Vbeta and 13 Jbeta primers that the PCR ran. Assay: immunoSEQ multiplex PCR; the TCRdb copy retains only in-frame clones and omits some. The data contain some 190,000 clones, 75% to 90% of them singletons. About this clone: Its antigen is not known.

The specimen was PBMCs. The chain combines TRBV11-3 with TRBJ2-3, with TRBD1 as a possible D gene (6 bases). The TCR originated in a girl under 18 in good health and CMV-seropositive. The CDR3, as DNA: TGTGCCAGCAGCTTACAGGGTGAGGGGGTGCAGTATTTT. Amino acid sequence: CASSLQGEGVQYF.